This TCR beta chain derives from a study of CD8 T cells in ankylosing spondylitis. The V end was cut by 0 bases, the J end by 15 bases, with 15 bases between. CDR3 length: 12 amino acids. Germline lookup yields CDR1 GTSNPN and CDR2 SVGIG (reference sequence). TCRdb itself ran the 5' RACE reads through MiXCR, one entry per CDR3 protein. The sample lists hundreds of thousands of distinct CDR3 sequences; 25% to 30% were seen once. Study results and caveats: Apparently characteristic of ankylosing spondylitis blood was a TCR beta motif (eight highly homologous variants).

Worth noting for this clonotype: Its antigen is not identified.

Sequenced sample: blood, either unsorted or a sorted T cell fraction (not recorded which). This receptor was obtained from a male donor with ankylosing spondylitis. The gene calls are TRBV30 and TRBJ2-1, with D unclear. For the CDR3, the DNA is TGTGCCTGGAGTGTATTCAGTGAGGCGGTGTTCTTC. Its protein product is CAWSVFSEAVFF.